This TCR beta chain was captured in a study of metastatic and nonmetastatic thyroid tumors. Trimming at V came to 6 bases and at J to 2 bases, leaving 7 bases not matched to a gene. The CDR3 runs 15 residues. In germline, CDR1 is ENHRY, CDR2 SYGVKD. No treatment had been given to any patient before thyroid surgery. TCRdb re-called the PCR reads through MiXCR. The table has tens of thousands of clones, about a tenth seen once; the top ten hold just under 30%. This clone was detected only a few times. This chain uses TRBV10-3 with TRBJ2-3, with 8 positions matching TRBD2. This receptor was obtained from a female donor with papillary thyroid cancer or a benign thyroid nodule (not recorded which). Some clones in this sample may be carry-over from other donors' samples. Specimen: blood. The DNA for the CDR3 is TGTGCCATCAGCACCGGGACTAGGTCCACAGATACGCAGTATTTT. Translating gives CAISTGTRSTDTQYF.